This TCR beta chain was sequenced for a study of cytomegalovirus exposure and HLA in healthy donors. Study conclusions and caveats: Subsequent analysis showed first-cohort TCR clusters tending to co-occur in around 130 validation repertoires.

TCRdb's copy holds only in-frame clones and misses some; the assay was immunoSEQ multiplex PCR. Of about 110,000 clones listed, around 85% are singletons. For this clone: Antigen unknown.

Germline CDR1 SGHAT, CDR2 FQNNGV. With 5 bases clipped from V and 2 bases from J, the junction kept 9 bases outside the gene matches. The CDR3 covers 15 residues. What was sequenced was PBMCs. The genes are TRBV11-2 and TRBJ2-7; 7 bases map to TRBD1. The clonotype was recovered from a woman younger than 35 in good health and CMV-seronegative. The CDR3 spells CASSTGAGFPYEQYF. The CDR3 DNA reads TGTGCCAGCAGCACAGGGGCTGGGTTTCCCTACGAGCAGTACTTC.